A selection of T cell receptor beta chains follows, all from one sample in a study of PD-1 blockade in classical Hodgkin lymphoma. Assay used: immunoSEQ multiplex PCR; TCRdb lists only in-frame clones, some missing. The sample lists about 98,000 clones, roughly 90% seen once, with 2.8% in the top ten. Sequenced here: peripheral blood mononuclear cells (PBMCs), sampled at baseline. The receptor set was obtained from a human donor with classical Hodgkin lymphoma. Both conserved end residues are part of each CDR3. The D gene is left open where the match is weak.

D gene | J gene | V gene | CDR3 protein | CDR3 DNA
TRBD2 | TRBJ2-7 | TRBV10-2 | CASSESLAPSYEQYF | TGCGCCAGCAGTGAGTCACTAGCGCCCTCCTACGAGCAGTACTTC
TRBD2 | TRBJ2-5 | TRBV10-1 | CASSGGLAGGETQYF | TGCGCCAGCAGTGGAGGACTAGCGGGAGGGGAGACCCAGTACTTC
TRBD1 | TRBJ1-2 | TRBV28 | CASKQGAIYGYTF | TGTGCCAGCAAACAGGGGGCGATCTATGGCTACACCTTC
. | TRBJ2-7 | TRBV4-2 | CASSQGGTSSSYEQYF | TGTGCCAGCAGCCAAGGTGGGACGTCTAGCTCCTACGAGCAGTACTTC
. | TRBJ1-1 | TRBV2 | CASSTLRPNTEAFF | TGTGCCAGCAGTACTCTCAGACCCAACACTGAAGCTTTCTTT
. | TRBJ2-7 | TRBV7-9 | CASSLVYEQYF | TGTGCCAGCAGCTTAGTCTACGAGCAGTACTTC
. | TRBJ1-2 | TRBV18 | CASSPLPAGANYGYTF | TGTGCCAGCTCACCCCTCCCAGCGGGCGCGAACTATGGCTACACCTTC
TRBD1 | TRBJ1-5 | TRBV19 | CASSTPPGQGLYSNQPQHF | TGTGCCAGTAGTACTCCCCCCGGACAGGGTTTGTATAGCAATCAGCCCCAGCATTTT
. | TRBJ1-1 | TRBV6-1 | CASKEARTFF | TGTGCCAGCAAGGAAGCTAGGACTTTCTTT
TRBD2 | TRBJ2-2 | TRBV14 | CASSQAGGPTGELFF | TGTGCCAGCAGCCAAGCGGGAGGGCCGACCGGGGAGCTGTTTTTT
TRBD2 | TRBJ2-7 | TRBV11-2 | CASSLGTIPYEQYF | TGTGCCAGCAGCTTGGGGACTATACCCTACGAGCAGTACTTC